Below, 18 T cell receptor beta chains from the same sample are listed, as sequenced in a study of shared clonotypes between healthy human individuals. This table comes from immunoSEQ multiplex PCR, and its TCRdb copy is limited to in-frame clones, with some not included. The table has about 2.5 million clones, about nine tenths seen once; the top ten hold 0.37%. Sequencing input: naive CD4+ T cells from PBMCs. Described subset: CD45RA+ positively selected. The receptors shown here come from a man aged 18 to 30 in good health. Some clones in this sample may be carry-over from other donors' samples.

This chain connects TRBV5-5 to TRBJ2-7; TRBD1 matches at 7 bases. Looked up from germline, CDR1 is SGHKS and CDR2 is YYEKEE (reference sequence). The V segment lost 4 bases and the J segment 1 base; nucleotides outside the gene matches: 8. The CDR3 covers 15 residues. The DNA of the CDR3 is TGTGCCAGCAGCCCCCTGGTGGACAGGTCCTACGAGCAGTACTTC. Translating gives CASSPLVDRSYEQYF.

The V gene is TRBV2, the J gene TRBJ2-7, with 10 bases aligning to TRBD1. The V gene's germline CDR1 is SNHLY and CDR2 FYNNEI. This CDR3 contains 14 residues. After removal of 4 bases from V and 6 bases from J, the junction contained 6 bases not matched to a gene. The CDR3 sequence: CASSAGTGVVEQYF. The DNA for the CDR3 is TGTGCCAGCAGTGCCGGGACAGGGGTTGTCGAGCAGTACTTC.

The rearrangement joins TRBV10-3 to TRBJ1-5; D unclear. The V and J ends lost 0 bases and 1 base respectively, with 19 bases between them. Germline assignment: CDR1 ENHRY and CDR2 SYGVKD. The length of the CDR3 is 19 residues. CDR3 DNA: TGTGCCATCAGTGAGTCGAATCTCTTTAGAGTTGGGAGCAATCAGCCCCAGCATTTT. Protein: CAISESNLFRVGSNQPQHF.

With respect to this clone: Additional DNA sequences in this sample encode the identical CDR3. This sequence joins TRBV7-2 and TRBJ2-2; D unclear. In germline, CDR1 is SGHTA, CDR2 FQGNSA. The V end lost 1 base, the J end lost 5 bases, and 8 bases lay between the germline ends. There are 14 residues in the CDR3. The CDR3 protein is CASSLDRPTGELFF. DNA for the CDR3: TGTGCCAGCAGCTTAGATCGTCCGACCGGGGAGCTGTTTTTT.

This rearrangement joins TRBV6-5 to TRBJ2-1; D remains unclear. Germline lookup yields CDR1 MNHEY and CDR2 SVGAGI. The CDR3 is 14 residues long. V was cut by 5 bases and J by 3 bases, with 11 bases left in between. The chain's CDR3 is CASSPAGNYNEQFF. CDR3 bases: TGTGCCAGCAGTCCGGCTGGCAACTACAATGAGCAGTTCTTC.

This chain joins TRBV20-1 and TRBJ2-7; D call uncertain. The CDR3 extends over 11 amino acids. CDR1 is DFQATT and CDR2 is SNEGSKA in the germline V gene (reference sequence). Deletions cut 3 bases from V and 7 bases from J, with 10 bases between. CDR3 protein: CSASNIREQYF. Written as DNA, the CDR3 is TGCAGTGCTAGCAACATCCGAGAGCAGTACTTC.

The J gene is TRBJ2-7, the V gene TRBV29-1; TRBD2 matches at 8 bases. Trimming removed 6 bases from V and 3 bases from J; junction bases left unmatched: 4. This CDR3 contains 12 residues. Per the germline V gene, CDR1 is SQVTM and CDR2 is ANQGSEA. The CDR3 coding sequence is TGCAGCGTGAGAACTAGCGGCTACGAGCAGTACTTC. Translated, it gives CSVRTSGYEQYF.

A remark on this clone: Other DNA sequences in this sample translate to the same CDR3. The genes are TRBV5-1 and TRBJ2-1, with TRBD1 matching over 8 bases. CDR3 length: 15 residues. V shed 4 bases and J 0 bases; nucleotides not matched to a gene: 3. Germline assignment: CDR1 SGHRS and CDR2 YFSETQ. The CDR3 protein is CASSLGQGSYNEQFF. The DNA of the CDR3 is TGCGCCAGCAGCCTTGGACAGGGCTCCTACAATGAGCAGTTCTTC.

This clone was counted a single time. Other DNA sequences in the same sample also yield this CDR3. V is TRBV5-1 and J is TRBJ2-5, with 11 bases lining up with TRBD2. This CDR3 has 16 amino acids. The germline gives CDR1 SGHRS, CDR2 YFSETQ. With V trimmed by 4 bases and J by 4 bases, 9 bases remained unmatched. The CDR3 DNA sequence: TGCGCCAGCAGCCCGGGGACTAGCGGAGGGGGAGAGACCCAGTACTTC. Its protein is CASSPGTSGGGETQYF.

The V and J genes are TRBV29-1 and TRBJ1-2; possibly TRBD1 for D (5 bases). V lost 7 bases to trimming and J lost 3 bases, with 21 bases between them. The germline gives CDR1 SQVTM, CDR2 ANQGSEA. The CDR3 is made up of 15 amino acids. CDR3 in DNA: TGCAGCGCGCCGACCTGGGATGGGGGGGACTATGGCTACACCTTC. It codes for CSAPTWDGGDYGYTF.

The V gene is TRBV7-3, the J gene TRBJ2-4; possibly TRBD2 for D (5 bases). CDR3 size: 17 residues. V was pared by 0 bases and J by 3 bases, with 15 bases between. CDR1 SGHTA and CDR2 FQGTGA come from the germline V gene. CDR3 DNA sequence: TGTGCCAGCAGCTTAACGGTCTCCGGAGCGGTCAAAAACATTCAGTACTTC. This sequence encodes CASSLTVSGAVKNIQYF.

This sequence joins TRBV5-6 and TRBJ2-1; no clear D gene. Trimming left V 4 bases short and J 0 bases short, with 14 bases between. CDR1 SGHDT and CDR2 YYEEEE come from the germline V gene. This CDR3 contains 16 residues. CDR3 loop: CASSLRIATSYNEQFF. The CDR3 DNA reads as TGTGCCAGCAGCCTACGGATCGCTACCTCCTACAATGAGCAGTTCTTC.

This chain links TRBV28 with TRBJ2-1; tentative D call: TRBD2 (6 bases). V lost 7 bases to trimming and J lost 4 bases, with 20 bases between them. CDR3 length: 16 amino acids. Germline V gives CDR1 MDHEN, CDR2 SYDVKM. The CDR3 DNA sequence: TGTGCCAGCATACCACTCACGGCGGGAAGTTACAATGAGCAGTTCTTC. It specifies CASIPLTAGSYNEQFF.

V usage is TRBV7-3 and J usage is TRBJ2-1, with D hard to call. Trimming removed 4 bases from V and 6 bases from J, with 10 bases in between. The CDR3 covers 13 residues. CDR1 and CDR2 (germline): SGHTA, FQGTGA. The CDR3 DNA reads TGTGCCAGCAGCTCATACGGTGGCAATGAGCAGTTCTTC. Translated, it gives CASSSYGGNEQFF.

The chain combines TRBV6-6 with TRBJ2-7; no clear D gene. V was pared by 6 bases and J by 4 bases, with 4 bases between. Germline V CDR1 and CDR2: MNHNY, SVGAGI (reference sequence). There are 10 residues in the CDR3. The CDR3 region is CASSNYEQYF. CDR3 DNA sequence: TGTGCCAGCAGCAATTACGAGCAGTACTTC.

The genes are TRBV5-6 and TRBJ1-1, with unresolved D. V lost 0 bases, J lost 5 bases, and 14 bases lay in between. The CDR3 covers 15 residues. From germline, CDR1 is SGHDT and CDR2 YYEEEE. The CDR3 sequence is CASSLVRAGETEAFF. The CDR3 DNA is TGTGCCAGCAGCTTGGTAAGGGCAGGAGAGACTGAAGCTTTCTTT.

CDR3: CASSLGRGRIGNEQFF. DNA for the CDR3: TGTGCCAGCAGTTTAGGACGCGGGCGAATCGGGAATGAGCAGTTCTTC. This rearrangement joins TRBV28 to TRBJ2-1; a possible D gene is TRBD2 (5 bases). This CDR3 is built from 16 residues. Trimming removed 2 bases at V and 7 bases at J, with 18 bases between. CDR1 is MDHEN, CDR2 SYDVKM, per germline.

In regard to this clone: This sample includes further DNA sequences coding for the same CDR3. The CDR3 DNA follows: TGTGCCAGCAGCCCAACAGGGTACCAAGAGACCCAGTACTTC. It yields the protein CASSPTGYQETQYF. The chain recombines TRBV9 with TRBJ2-5; TRBD1 is a possible D gene (6 bases). Germline V gene sequence: CDR1 SGDLS, CDR2 YYNGEE. V shed 4 bases and J shed 0 bases, with 10 bases lying between them. The CDR3 consists of 14 residues.